This T cell receptor beta chain was found in a study of beta chain features in type 1 diabetes. This clone was seen a few times. The target antigen is unknown. General study findings and limits: In type 1 diabetes patients, VDJ junctions had fewer insertions; deletions at these junctions were more frequent. Among patients, naive, central memory and Treg TCRB repertoires appeared more similar than among healthy donors.

Expressed TCRB transcripts were sequenced because the isolated RNA had all been reverse transcribed beforehand. Assay: immunoSEQ multiplex PCR; the TCRdb copy retains only in-frame clones and omits some. The data contain hundreds of thousands of clones, 9.6% of them seen just once; the ten biggest clones take up under 0.035%. In germline, CDR1 is MNHNY, CDR2 SVGAGI (reference sequence). The CDR3 length is 13 residues. This clonotype originated in a young woman in good health. The sample consisted of naive CD4+ T cells from blood. The rearrangement links TRBV6-6 to TRBJ2-5; maybe TRBD1 (6 bases). The DNA end is a closer match to TRBJ2-7, so the J assignment may be wrong. CDR3 DNA: TGTGCCATCAAACAGGGTAGCTCCTACGAGCAGTACTTC. Translation gives CAIKQGSSYEQYF.